The 17 T cell receptor beta chains given below trace back to one sample, sequenced in a study of CD8+ T cells in alopecia areata. RNA, once extracted, was reverse transcribed into cDNA for use as the sequencing template. Profiling relied on immunoSEQ multiplex PCR, and the TCRdb table lists in-frame clones only, not all of them. The sample shows 180,000 or so clones, about three fifths of them seen only once. Treatment denoted: oral pan-JAK inhibitor, 5-10 mg twice daily. The starting material was CD4+ T cells sorted from blood, obtained around week 55, from a patient treated with tofacitinib. Receptors originate from a human donor with alopecia areata.

This clone has a handful of counts. The V call is TRBV6-1, the J call TRBJ1-2, with D possibly matching TRBD1 (6 bases). The germline V and J ends were trimmed by 1 base and 8 bases, with 17 bases remaining between them. This CDR3 comprises 15 residues. Germline V gene sequence: CDR1 MNHNS, CDR2 SASEGT. The CDR3 DNA sequence: TGTGCCAGCAGTGAAGATTGGCAGGGGACCGCGGGCTACACCTTC. The encoded protein is CASSEDWQGTAGYTF.

The rearrangement uses TRBV4-2 and TRBJ2-7; 14 bases align to TRBD2. Germline trimming cut 3 bases from V and 4 bases from J; bases unmatched to any gene: 11. This CDR3 region has 18 residues. The germline gives CDR1 LGHNA, CDR2 YNFKEQ. CDR3 loop: CASSQPGLAGGLGYEQYF. The CDR3, as DNA: TGTGCCAGCAGCCAGCCAGGACTAGCGGGGGGCCTCGGGTACGAGCAGTACTTC.

The chain couples TRBV29-1 to TRBJ1-4; D not certain. This CDR3 region has 11 residues. Trimming cost V 4 bases and J 14 bases, with 14 bases left between them. Per germline, CDR1 SQVTM and CDR2 ANQGSEA. In DNA, the CDR3 is TGCAGCGTTGGAGAGGAGTATACGCTGTTTTTT. Translated, it gives CSVGEEYTLFF.

The rearrangement joins TRBV7-9 to TRBJ1-2; 8 nucleotides agree with TRBD1. The V gene's germline CDR1 is SEHNR and CDR2 FQNEAQ (reference sequence). The CDR3 runs to 15 residues. Trimming removed 5 bases from V and 6 bases from J; junction bases left unmatched: 11. Written as DNA, the CDR3 is TGTGCCAGCAGCCCCCCGGACAGGGACAAGGATGGCTACACCTTC. Translating gives CASSPPDRDKDGYTF.

The CDR3 bases are TGTGCCTGGAAGGTCAGGGCCCGGGACACCGGGGAGCTGTTTTTT. Its protein is CAWKVRARDTGELFF. V usage is TRBV30 and J usage is TRBJ2-2; possibly TRBD1 for D (5 bases). Trimming removed 4 bases at V and 3 bases at J, with 15 bases between. The CDR3 contains 15 residues. Germline values: CDR1 GTSNPN, CDR2 SVGIG (reference sequence).

The chain carries TRBV5-1 and TRBJ2-1; TRBD1 agrees at 8 bases. V shed 2 bases and J 8 bases; nucleotides not matched to a gene: 6. This CDR3 has 14 amino acids. The germline V gene has CDR1 SGHRS and CDR2 YFSETQ. CDR3 sequence reads: CASSLGQGWDEQFF. The CDR3 DNA is TGCGCCAGCAGCTTAGGACAGGGTTGGGATGAGCAGTTCTTC. The whole variable domain, filled in from reference TRBV5-1 and TRBJ2-1, reads KAGVTQTPRYLIKTRGQQVTLSCSPISGHRSVSWYQQTPGQGLQFLFEYFSETQRNKGNFPGRFSGRQFSNSRSEMNVSTLELGDSALYLCASSLGQGWDEQFFGPGTRLTVL.

This clone was counted only a few times. This rearrangement joins TRBV7-9 to TRBJ2-7; no firm D call. V was pared by 3 bases and J by 4 bases, with 7 bases between. CDR3 length equals 12 residues. Germline V lookup: CDR1 SEHNR, CDR2 FQNEAQ (reference sequence). CDR3 residues: CASSFPAYEQYF. CDR3 bases: TGTGCCAGCAGCTTCCCTGCATACGAGCAGTACTTC.

The chain employs TRBV9 and TRBJ2-1; 11 bases line up with TRBD2. The V gene's germline CDR1 is SGDLS and CDR2 YYNGEE. The CDR3 has 16 amino acids. Losses at the gene ends were 3 bases for V and 4 bases for J; bases not matched to a gene: 6. CDR3 loop: CASSDKLAGAYNEQFF. The CDR3 DNA is TGTGCCAGCAGCGACAAACTAGCGGGGGCATACAATGAGCAGTTCTTC.

This clone was seen once. This sequence joins TRBV9 and TRBJ1-2; perhaps TRBD1 as D (5 bases). CDR3 size: 14 residues. Per the germline V gene, CDR1 is SGDLS and CDR2 is YYNGEE. Deletions cut 0 bases from V and 0 bases from J, with 6 bases between. CDR3 nucleotides: TGTGCCAGCAGCGTAGAAGGGGCTAACTATGGCTACACCTTC. It specifies CASSVEGANYGYTF. The complete variable domain, with remaining parts taken from reference TRBV9 and TRBJ1-2, reads DSGVTQTPKHLITATGQRVTLRCSPRSGDLSVYWYQQSLDQGLQFLIQYYNGEERAKGNILERFSAQQFPDLHSELNLSSLELGDSALYFCASSVEGANYGYTFGSGTRLTVV.

Here the CDR3 reads CAWSGRGAHTGELFF. The CDR3, as DNA: TGTGCCTGGAGTGGCCGGGGGGCACACACCGGGGAGCTGTTTTTT. The V and J genes are TRBV30 and TRBJ2-2; possible D gene TRBD2, 7 bases. V gave up 1 base and J gave up 3 bases, with 12 bases separating them. CDR1 and CDR2 (germline): GTSNPN, SVGIG (reference sequence). CDR3 length: 15 residues. Complete variable domain (other parts from reference TRBV30 and TRBJ2-2): SQTIHQWPATLVQPVGSPLSLECTVEGTSNPNLYWYRQAAGRGLQLLFYSVGIGQISSEVPQNLSASRPQDRQFILSSKKLLLSDSGFYLCAWSGRGAHTGELFFGEGSRLTVL.

This clone was observed a single time. J is TRBJ2-5 and V is TRBV25-1, with 8 bases matching TRBD2. The germline gives CDR1 MGHDK, CDR2 SYGVNS. The CDR3 spans 15 residues. V dropped 3 bases and J dropped 5; count of bases not matched to a gene: 8. The chain's CDR3 is CASSDPRGAGETQYF. As DNA, the CDR3 is TGTGCCAGCAGTGACCCGCGGGGGGCCGGGGAGACCCAGTACTTC.

This rearrangement joins TRBV5-1 to TRBJ2-5, with 9 positions matching TRBD2. Unmatched junction bases numbered 6, after V lost 0 bases and J lost 3 bases. Germline V gene lookup returns CDR1 SGHRS and CDR2 YFSETQ. The CDR3 runs 16 residues. CDR3 loop: CASSLGGLAREETQYF. The CDR3 DNA is TGCGCCAGCAGCTTGGGCGGACTAGCGAGGGAAGAGACCCAGTACTTC.

This clone occurred once. V and J are TRBV15 and TRBJ2-4; D unclear. V gave up 0 bases and J gave up 0 bases, with 15 bases separating them. This CDR3 has 18 residues. From germline, CDR1 is LNHNV and CDR2 YYDKDF (reference sequence). As DNA, the CDR3 is TGTGCCACCAGCAGAGATTATGCTAGAGCCCTAGCCAAAAACATTCAGTACTTC. It yields the protein CATSRDYARALAKNIQYF.

The CDR3 sequence is CASSVESLPYGYTF. The CDR3, as DNA: TGTGCCAGCAGCGTAGAGAGCCTCCCCTATGGCTACACCTTC. This sequence joins TRBV9 and TRBJ1-2; unclear D gene. V lost 0 bases to trimming and J lost 4 bases, with 10 bases between them. Germline values: CDR1 SGDLS, CDR2 YYNGEE. The CDR3 is 14 residues long.

This chain joins TRBV5-1 and TRBJ2-6, with a weak D call TRBD2 (6 bases). V lost 3 bases to trimming and J lost 0 bases, with 10 bases between them. From germline, CDR1 is SGHRS and CDR2 YFSETQ. The CDR3 runs 16 residues. The CDR3 DNA reads as TGCGCCAGCAGCTCCTCCGGGAGCTCTGGGGCCAACGTCCTGACTTTC. Translating gives CASSSSGSSGANVLTF.

In nucleotides, the CDR3 is TGTGCCAGCAGCCGGGACAGGGACTATGGCTACACCTTC. Residues: CASSRDRDYGYTF. This chain links TRBV27 with TRBJ1-2, with 9 bases identical to TRBD1. This CDR3 has 13 residues. Germline loops: CDR1 MNHEY, CDR2 SMNVEV (reference sequence). Trimming at V came to 6 bases and at J to 3 bases, leaving 2 bases not matched to a gene.

This chain links TRBV14 with TRBJ2-6; D is possibly TRBD2 (5 bases). Germline loops: CDR1 SGHDN, CDR2 FVKESK. V dropped 1 base and J dropped 9 bases, with 13 bases sitting between them. The CDR3 sequence is 15 residues long. The CDR3 region is CASSQGTRQFNVLTF. CDR3 nucleotides: TGTGCCAGCAGCCAAGGAACTAGGCAATTCAACGTCCTGACTTTC. Looking up the rest from reference TRBV14 and TRBJ2-6 gives the full variable domain: EAGVTQFPSHSVIEKGQTVTLRCDPISGHDNLYWYRRVMGKEIKFLLHFVKESKQDESGMPNNRFLAERTGGTYSTLKVQPAELEDSGVYFCASSQGTRQFNVLTFGAGSRLTVL.